The rows below give T cell receptor beta chains drawn from one sample of a study of blood T cells in healthy people across ages. Via MiXCR, TCRdb re-called the 5' RACE reads, giving one row per CDR3 protein. This sample yields approximately 780,000 distinct CDR3 sequences, of which roughly 24% are seen a single time; around 3% belongs to the top ten. The same sample was also studied in work on T cells of mothers and their children.

The sample taken for sequencing was blood. The receptors were sampled from a boy aged 5-17 years in good health. Both conserved end residues are part of each CDR3. The order of the fields is V gene, clone size, D gene, J gene, CDR3 DNA, CDR3 protein. A D gene is named only where the DNA matches it firmly. Clone size is not always given. Where it is, it says once, few, many or a class for expanded clones.

TRBV4-1	.	.	TRBJ2-5	TGCGCCAGCAGCCAAGAGTGGCTAACAAGAGAGACCCAGTACTTC	CASSQEWLTRETQYF
TRBV7-2	.	.	TRBJ2-2	TGTGCCGCCCAGATGTGGGACACCGGGGAGCTGTTTTTT	CAAQMWDTGELFF
TRBV7-9	.	.	TRBJ2-1	TGTGCCAGCAGCTTAATGAGTAACTCCTACAATGAGCAGTTCTTC	CASSLMSNSYNEQFF
TRBV29-1	few	.	TRBJ2-1	TGCAGCGTGAAAGCAGGGAATGAGCAGTTCTTC	CSVKAGNEQFF
TRBV20-1	few	.	TRBJ2-1	TGCAGTGCTAAGACCAGGGGAGGCTCCAACTACAATGAGCAGTTCTTC	CSAKTRGGSNYNEQFF
TRBV4-1	few	.	TRBJ2-5	TGCGCCAGCAGCCAGAATCCGGGACTCCCGCAAGAGACCCAGTACTTC	CASSQNPGLPQETQYF
TRBV5-1	few	TRBD1	TRBJ2-1	TGCGCCAGCAGTCCTGCTGGGACAGGGGGGAAGGATGAGCAGTTCTTC	CASSPAGTGGKDEQFF
TRBV15	few	.	TRBJ2-7	TGTGCCACCAGCAGAGACAGGATCCACGAGCAGTACTTC	CATSRDRIHEQYF
TRBV14	few	TRBD1	TRBJ2-4	TGTGCCAGCAGCCATTCACCGGGACAGGGGAAAAACATTCAGTACTTC	CASSHSPGQGKNIQYF
TRBV14	.	.	TRBJ2-7	TGTGCCAGCAGCGAAGACCCAAGCTCCTACGAGCAGTACTTC	CASSEDPSSYEQYF
TRBV28	.	TRBD1	TRBJ1-4	TGTGCCAGCAGTTTAGTAGCTACAGGGGGCGAAAAACTGTTTTTT	CASSLVATGGEKLFF
TRBV20-1	.	TRBD1	TRBJ2-1	TGCAGTGCTATCTTGACAGGGGGGAATGAGCAGTTCTTC	CSAILTGGNEQFF
TRBV28	.	TRBD1	TRBJ1-2	TGTGCCAGCAGTTCGACCGGGACAGTATATAACTATGGCTACACCTTC	CASSSTGTVYNYGYTF